This T cell receptor (beta chain) was sequenced for a study of blood T cell repertoires in COVID-19. Turning to the study itself: There were acute and convalescent COVID-19 samples, and they came from the United States, Italy and Spain.

The germline V gene encodes CDR1 SNHLY and CDR2 FYNNEI. The V gene end was trimmed by 7 bases and the J gene end by 6 bases; junction bases not matched to a gene: 9. The CDR3 contains 13 residues. Measured with immunoSEQ multiplex PCR; TCRdb has only the in-frame clones, and not every one. The table lists 200,000 to 300,000 clones, over 65% of them singletons. This clonotype was obtained from an elderly woman with acute or convalescent COVID-19. The sample taken for sequencing was peripheral blood. The chain couples TRBV2 to TRBJ2-7; 7 positions match TRBD1. The CDR3 DNA reads TGTGCCAGCAAGCCGACAGGGCGGCCCGAGCAGTACTTC. Translated: CASKPTGRPEQYF.